The sequence of this T cell receptor beta chain was determined in a study of technical replicates of blood from several donors. CDR1 is SEHNR, CDR2 FQNEAQ, per germline (reference sequence). Trimming cost V 5 bases and J 6 bases, with 10 bases left between them. The length of the CDR3 is 13 residues. TCRdb keeps only in-frame clones here, not all; method: immunoSEQ multiplex PCR. The profile covers 55,000 to 80,000 clones, with 92% appearing a single time and about 0.43% taken by the ten largest. This clonotype originated in a human donor in good health. The sequencing sample was made of T cells isolated from PBMCs. The chain recombines TRBV7-9 with TRBJ2-2; tentative D call: TRBD2 (6 bases). The CDR3 reads CASSAGKPGELFF. DNA for the CDR3: TGTGCCAGCAGCGCGGGGAAGCCCGGGGAGCTGTTTTTT.